This entry is about one T cell receptor (beta chain). Its antigen is unidentified. V trimming: 3 bases; J trimming: 0 bases; junction bases outside the gene matches: 5. Germline V gene sequence: CDR1 SQVTM, CDR2 ANQGSEA. The CDR3 covers 14 residues. CDR3 and TCR beta VDJ profiling relied on genomic DNA as the template. MiXCR was run by TCRdb on the reads, yielding one entry per CDR3 protein. Of hundreds of thousands of distinct CDR3 sequences in the sample, over 40% are singletons; the top ten hold 20%. In patients chosen for sequencing, flow cytometry had shown CD8+CD57+ cell expansion. With no exception, the patients had severe acquired aplastic anemia. This entry comes from a study of CD8+CD57+ T cells in acquired aplastic anemia. At the level of the study: The study obtained an average of around 3.1 ug of DNA from sorted CD4+ and CD8+ cells.

Study-level points and caveats: Between patients and controls, CD8+ Simpson's diversity did not vary significantly. Patients shared some 30 CD8+ CDR3 sequences with controls.

This TCR was recovered from a human donor with aplastic anemia. The chain links TRBV29-1 to TRBJ2-7, with 7 positions matching TRBD1. Source material: sorted CD4+, CD8+, or CD8+CD57+ T cells (not recorded which) from PBMCs. CDR3 sequence (DNA): TGCAGCGTTGATAAGGGGGCCACCTCCTACGAGCAGTACTTC. Encoded protein: CSVDKGATSYEQYF.